Below, 25 T cell receptor beta chains from the same sample are listed, as sequenced in a study of response to subunit inactivated influenza vaccine (dated by TCRdb to 2017 to 2018). The library was obtained by RT-PCR. The reads were generated on an Illumina HiSeq 2500. The public sequencing data were trimmed at Q25 with fastp and processed into clonotypes with MiXCR by TCRdb, which kept only in-frame beta chains. When rows share a CDR3 protein, they turn into one entry using the most common DNA and genes. For this sample there are about 500,000 distinct CDR3 sequences; 16% appear just once. Approximately 3% of the sample is taken by the ten largest. Source: CD4+ T cells sorted from PBMCs, taken around 25 months after vaccination. These receptors all stem from a man between 50 and 69 years old who received an inactivated influenza vaccine. Donor details come from another sample of the same person, matched by shared clones.

The chain joins TRBV5-6 to TRBJ2-5, with 12 bases fitting TRBD2. J was trimmed by 6 bases and V by 4 bases; bases with no gene match: 10. The V gene's germline CDR1 is SGHDT and CDR2 YYEEEE. The CDR3 runs 16 residues. The CDR3 DNA reads TGTGCCAGCAGCCCGAGGACTAGCGGGGCCTCTAAGACCCAGTACTTC. Translating gives CASSPRTSGASKTQYF.

Concerning this clonotype itself: The junction does not match germline at one end; this may be a read error. The rearrangement uses TRBV15 and TRBJ2-1; 8 bases fit TRBD2. Germline V gene data show CDR1 as LNHNV and CDR2 as YYDKDF (reference sequence). This CDR3 has 16 amino acids. CDR3 coding DNA: TGTGCCATCAGCAGAGATCCCCCCAGCGGGAGTAATGAGCAGTTCTTC. The encoded protein is CAISRDPPSGSNEQFF.

This clonotype was counted only a few times. J is TRBJ2-5 and V is TRBV20-1; 11 bases align to TRBD1. Germline V lookup: CDR1 DFQATT, CDR2 SNEGSKA (reference sequence). The CDR3 has 15 amino acids. The ends lost 0 bases at V and 5 bases at J; junction bases unmatched: 5. The CDR3 reads CSARDRTGGHETQYF. CDR3 DNA sequence: TGCAGTGCTAGAGATCGGACAGGGGGCCACGAGACCCAGTACTTC.

At least ten counts were recorded for this clonotype. V usage is TRBV7-2 and J usage is TRBJ1-2; 8 bases agree with TRBD1. This CDR3 spans 14 amino acids. V dropped 4 bases and J dropped 4; count of bases not matched to a gene: 5. The germline V gene has CDR1 SGHTA and CDR2 FQGNSA. The CDR3 sequence: CASSSGQGSYGYTF. CDR3 DNA sequence: TGTGCCAGCAGCTCCGGACAGGGCTCCTATGGCTACACCTTC.

V usage is TRBV24-1 and J usage is TRBJ2-1; D is possibly TRBD1 (6 bases). The germline CDR1 and CDR2 sequences are KGHDR and SFDVKD. The V gene lost 5 bases and the J gene lost 0 bases, with 10 bases spanning the gap. The CDR3 length is 15 residues. CDR3 region: CATSASTGSYNEQFF. CDR3 DNA sequence: TGTGCCACCAGTGCCTCGACAGGCTCCTACAATGAGCAGTTCTTC.

This clonotype was seen a handful of times. V usage is TRBV11-2 and J usage is TRBJ1-1; 8 bases match TRBD1. From germline, CDR1 is SGHAT and CDR2 FQNNGV. The CDR3 is 15 amino acids. The V segment lost 5 bases and the J segment 3 bases; nucleotides outside the gene matches: 8. The CDR3 sequence: CASSEYRGWDTEAFF. DNA for the CDR3: TGTGCCAGCAGCGAATACAGGGGGTGGGACACTGAAGCTTTCTTT.

In its sample, this clonotype was seen a few times. This chain links TRBV5-1 with TRBJ1-2; 8 nucleotides line up with TRBD1. This CDR3 has 16 residues. The J segment lost 1 base and the V segment lost 4 bases, leaving 9 bases of the junction unmatched. Germline assignment: CDR1 SGHRS and CDR2 YFSETQ. This CDR3 is CASSPGTGLFNYGYTF. In DNA form, the CDR3 reads TGCGCCAGCAGCCCTGGGACAGGACTTTTTAACTATGGCTACACCTTC. Looking up the rest from reference TRBV5-1 and TRBJ1-2 gives the full variable domain: KAGVTQTPRYLIKTRGQQVTLSCSPISGHRSVSWYQQTPGQGLQFLFEYFSETQRNKGNFPGRFSGRQFSNSRSEMNVSTLELGDSALYLCASSPGTGLFNYGYTFGSGTRLTVV.

This clonotype was recorded many times. The rearrangement links TRBV5-6 to TRBJ2-5; 13 nucleotides agree with TRBD2. The V and J ends lost 3 bases and 5 bases, in that order; junction bases with no gene match: 7. Germline CDR1 and CDR2: SGHDT and YYEEEE. The CDR3 extends over 16 amino acids. CDR3 residues: CASSSLGLAGLETQYF. Written as DNA, the CDR3 is TGTGCCAGCAGCTCATTGGGACTAGCGGGATTGGAGACCCAGTACTTC.

The genes are TRBV28 and TRBJ2-1; 7 positions agree with TRBD1. CDR3 length: 14 residues. Trimming at V came to 8 bases and at J to 8 bases, leaving 12 bases not matched to a gene. The V gene's germline CDR1 is MDHEN and CDR2 SYDVKM. The CDR3 DNA reads as TGTGCCAGCGGGAGAGGGGGCCGGACGGATGAGCAGTTCTTC. Its translation is CASGRGGRTDEQFF.

The chain carries TRBV29-1 and TRBJ1-4; D remains unclear. V was cut by 7 bases and J by 4 bases, with 7 bases left in between. This CDR3 is built from 11 residues. In germline, CDR1 is SQVTM, CDR2 ANQGSEA. The CDR3 loop reads CSGRNNEKLFF. The CDR3 coding sequence is TGCAGCGGACGGAATAATGAAAAACTGTTTTTT.

This clonotype was picked up many times. V gene TRBV18 combines with J gene TRBJ2-2; maybe TRBD1 (6 bases). With 2 bases removed from V and 1 base from J, the gap between germline ends came to 8 bases. Germline V CDR1 and CDR2: KGHSH, LQKENI. The CDR3 covers 15 residues. This CDR3 reads CASSPAGVNTGELFF. CDR3 coding DNA: TGTGCCAGCTCACCAGCAGGGGTGAACACCGGGGAGCTGTTTTTT.

The V gene is TRBV10-3, the J gene TRBJ1-2; possible D gene TRBD1, 5 bases. The V gene's germline CDR1 is ENHRY and CDR2 SYGVKD. The CDR3 consists of 17 residues. Trimming took off 4 bases at V and 5 bases at J, with 23 bases between the two ends. CDR3 nucleotides: TGTGCCATCAGTGGGGCATACCCGGGACGATCGGAGTATGGCTACACCTTC. Translation: CAISGAYPGRSEYGYTF.

The genes are TRBV5-1 and TRBJ2-7; perhaps D is TRBD1 or TRBD2 (6 bases each). This CDR3 comprises 12 residues. Trimming pared 5 bases from V and 3 bases from J, leaving 9 bases between. The germline V gene encodes CDR1 SGHRS and CDR2 YFSETQ. The chain's CDR3 is CASRGGHYEQYF. In DNA, the CDR3 is TGCGCCAGCAGAGGGGGGCACTACGAGCAGTACTTC.

This clonotype was counted at least ten times. This chain links TRBV10-3 with TRBJ1-1; a weak D match, TRBD1 (6 bases). Germline V gives CDR1 ENHRY, CDR2 SYGVKD. The CDR3 consists of 15 residues. V was trimmed by 2 bases and J by 4 bases, leaving 14 bases between them. In nucleotides, the CDR3 is TGTGCCATCAGTGAGACAGGGTCGGGAGGCACTGAAGCTTTCTTT. Protein product: CAISETGSGGTEAFF.

In its sample, this clonotype was seen a few times. The chain has TRBV12-3 or TRBV12-4 and TRBJ1-3, with D tentatively TRBD1 (6 bases). CDR3 length equals 14 residues. Trimming removed 1 base from V and 4 bases from J, with 8 bases in between. The CDR3 coding sequence is TGTGCCAGCAGTTTAGGGGGGCTAGGAAACACCATATATTTT. Translating it yields CASSLGGLGNTIYF.

This clonotype turned up a few times. The CDR3 reads CASSGDLSGYTF. The CDR3 nucleotides are TGTGCCAGCAGTGGCGACCTCAGCGGCTACACCTTC. V and J are TRBV25-1 and TRBJ1-2; no firm D call. The CDR3 sequence is 12 residues long. Germline CDR1 and CDR2: MGHDK and SYGVNS. V dropped 4 bases and J dropped 8 bases, with 11 bases sitting between them.

This clonotype appeared a few times. The chain combines TRBV5-1 with TRBJ2-2; 9 bases agree with TRBD1. This CDR3 has 15 amino acids. Per germline, CDR1 SGHRS and CDR2 YFSETQ. The V and J ends lost 4 bases and 5 bases, in that order; junction bases with no gene match: 6. CDR3 DNA sequence: TGCGCCAGCAGCGCAGGACAGGGGAGGACCGGGGAGCTGTTTTTT. Translating gives CASSAGQGRTGELFF.

This clonotype was recorded many times. Here the CDR3 DNA reads TGCGCCAGCAGCCCGGGGGGCCGAGAGACCCAGTACTTC. Translation: CASSPGGRETQYF. The rearrangement links TRBV5-1 to TRBJ2-5; a possible D gene is TRBD2 (7 bases). From germline, CDR1 is SGHRS and CDR2 YFSETQ. The length of the CDR3 is 13 residues. Trimming pared 4 bases from V and 4 bases from J, leaving 11 bases between.

The chain couples TRBV27 to TRBJ2-1; 8 positions agree with TRBD2. Per the germline V gene, CDR1 is MNHEY and CDR2 is SMNVEV (reference sequence). This CDR3 has 16 residues. V lost 10 bases to trimming and J lost 0 bases; unmatched junction nucleotides: 11. As DNA, the CDR3 is TGTGCCACCGGGAGGGCGGGGTTGAGCTCCTACAATGAGCAGTTCTTC. The encoded protein is CATGRAGLSSYNEQFF.

This clonotype occurred a few times. The V and J genes are TRBV20-1 and TRBJ2-2, with no clear D. CDR1 and CDR2 from the germline V gene are DFQATT and SNEGSKA (reference sequence). The CDR3 is 14 amino acids. The germline V and J ends were trimmed by 3 bases and 4 bases, with 12 bases remaining between them. The CDR3 nucleotides read TGCAGTGCTAGTGGGTTTGGGTCCACCGGGGAGCTGTTTTTT. Translated: CSASGFGSTGELFF.

This clonotype occurred a few times. This sequence joins TRBV30 and TRBJ2-5; TRBD2 agrees at 8 bases. Germline V gives CDR1 GTSNPN, CDR2 SVGIG (reference sequence). V was clipped by 3 bases and J by 3 bases; unmatched bases: 6. This CDR3 is built from 14 residues. CDR3 loop: CAWRSRSGEETQYF. In DNA, the CDR3 is TGTGCCTGGAGATCCCGTAGCGGGGAAGAGACCCAGTACTTC. Combining the CDR3 with reference TRBV30 and TRBJ2-5 gives the whole variable domain SQTIHQWPATLVQPVGSPLSLECTVEGTSNPNLYWYRQAAGRGLQLLFYSVGIGQISSEVPQNLSASRPQDRQFILSSKKLLLSDSGFYLCAWRSRSGEETQYFGPGTRLLVL.

This clonotype was seen ten or more times. V usage is TRBV5-1 and J usage is TRBJ1-1; 10 bases line up with TRBD1. CDR3 size: 15 residues. The V and J ends lost 3 bases and 3 bases, in that order; junction bases with no gene match: 5. Germline V gene lookup returns CDR1 SGHRS and CDR2 YFSETQ. The CDR3 sequence: CASSWGQGLYTEAFF. As DNA, the CDR3 is TGCGCCAGCAGCTGGGGACAGGGGCTTTACACTGAAGCTTTCTTT.

This chain uses TRBV7-9 with TRBJ1-5; D remains unclear. Trimming took 4 bases from V and 3 from J, leaving 10 bases between them. CDR1 is SEHNR, CDR2 FQNEAQ, per germline (reference sequence). The CDR3 runs 14 residues. Here the CDR3 DNA reads TGTGCCAGCAGCTCGGGCCGATACAATCAGCCCCAGCATTTT. The encoded protein is CASSSGRYNQPQHF.

V is TRBV6-4 and J is TRBJ1-2; the D is unclear. The germline V gene has CDR1 MRHNA and CDR2 SNTAGT. The CDR3 runs to 11 residues. V shed 1 base and J shed 4 bases, with 1 base lying between them. The CDR3 region has the DNA TGTGCCAGCAGTGACTTCTATGGCTACACCTTC. It translates to CASSDFYGYTF.

This chain joins TRBV12-3 or TRBV12-4 and TRBJ1-1; a weak D match, TRBD1 (6 bases). CDR3 length: 13 residues. Trimming cost V 3 bases and J 10 bases, with 15 bases left between them. Written as DNA, the CDR3 is TGTGCCAGCAGTTTTTCAGGGGCGCGTGGAGCTTTCTTT. Amino acids: CASSFSGARGAFF.